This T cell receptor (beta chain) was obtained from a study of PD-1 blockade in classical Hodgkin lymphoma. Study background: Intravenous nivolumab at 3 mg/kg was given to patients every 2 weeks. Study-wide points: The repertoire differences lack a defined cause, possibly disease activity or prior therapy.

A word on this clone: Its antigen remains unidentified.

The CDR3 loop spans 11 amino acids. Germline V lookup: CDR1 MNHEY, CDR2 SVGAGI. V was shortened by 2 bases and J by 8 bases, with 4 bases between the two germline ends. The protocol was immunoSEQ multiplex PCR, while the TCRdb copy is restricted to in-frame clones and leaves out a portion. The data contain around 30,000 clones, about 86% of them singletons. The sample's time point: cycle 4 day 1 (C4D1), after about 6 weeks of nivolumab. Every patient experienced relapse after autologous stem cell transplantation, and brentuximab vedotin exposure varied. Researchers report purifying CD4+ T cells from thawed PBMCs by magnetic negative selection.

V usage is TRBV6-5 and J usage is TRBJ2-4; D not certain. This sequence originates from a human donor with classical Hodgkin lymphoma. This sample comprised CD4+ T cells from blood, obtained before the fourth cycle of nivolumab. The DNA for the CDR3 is TGTGCCAGCAGTTACCTGGACATTCAGTACTTC. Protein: CASSYLDIQYF.